The 18 T cell receptor beta chains below all came from one sample that was sequenced in a study of cytomegalovirus exposure and HLA in healthy donors. The PCR ran on 60 Vbeta and 13 Jbeta primers. The assay was immunoSEQ multiplex PCR, and TCRdb's table has in-frame clones only and misses some. The sample records roughly 140,000 clones, around 82% being singletons. The sequencing input was PBMCs. The receptors stem from a female donor in good health and CMV-seronegative.

The chain combines TRBV30 with TRBJ2-7; 7 nucleotides match TRBD2. The V gene end was trimmed by 1 base and the J gene end by 4 bases; junction bases not matched to a gene: 7. Germline V gene sequence: CDR1 GTSNPN, CDR2 SVGIG (reference sequence). The CDR3 covers 14 residues. The CDR3 loop reads CAWSGVGGTYEQYF. In DNA form, the CDR3 reads TGTGCCTGGAGTGGGGTGGGAGGGACTTACGAGCAGTACTTC. The full variable domain, completed using reference TRBV30 and TRBJ2-7, is SQTIHQWPATLVQPVGSPLSLECTVEGTSNPNLYWYRQAAGRGLQLLFYSVGIGQISSEVPQNLSASRPQDRQFILSSKKLLLSDSGFYLCAWSGVGGTYEQYFGPGTRLTVT.

This chain connects TRBV6-1 to TRBJ2-1; 7 nucleotides match TRBD2. Germline assignment: CDR1 MNHNS and CDR2 SASEGT. The CDR3 is 15 amino acids. The junction had 11 bases not matched to a gene; V was cut back by 3 bases and J by 9 bases. This CDR3 is CASSDWAGVGSEQFF. The CDR3 coding sequence is TGTGCCAGCAGTGATTGGGCGGGAGTGGGTAGTGAGCAGTTCTTC.

V and J are TRBV29-1 and TRBJ2-1; the match to TRBD2 covers 10 bases. With V trimmed by 4 bases and J by 8 bases, 8 bases remained unmatched. Looked up from germline, CDR1 is SQVTM and CDR2 is ANQGSEA. CDR3 size: 14 residues. The CDR3 protein is CSVVPSGSWHEQFF. The CDR3, as DNA: TGCAGCGTTGTACCTAGCGGGAGTTGGCATGAGCAGTTCTTC.

This clone was detected only once. The V and J genes are TRBV9 and TRBJ1-2; 7 bases are a match to TRBD1. The CDR3 is 13 residues long. The V and J ends lost 3 bases and 7 bases, in that order; junction bases with no gene match: 6. Germline assignment: CDR1 SGDLS and CDR2 YYNGEE. The chain's CDR3 is CASSADRTSGYTF. CDR3 nucleotides: TGTGCCAGCAGCGCGGACAGGACTTCTGGCTACACCTTC.

This sequence joins TRBV27 and TRBJ2-1; 12 positions match TRBD1. This CDR3 comprises 15 residues. V was clipped by 6 bases and J by 7 bases; unmatched bases: 7. Germline assignment: CDR1 MNHEY and CDR2 SMNVEV (reference sequence). The CDR3 region is CASSPRDRGRNEQFF. The CDR3 DNA is TGTGCCAGCAGCCCCCGGGACAGGGGGCGGAATGAGCAGTTCTTC.

This clone has a handful of counts. This chain joins TRBV5-1 and TRBJ1-2, with D possibly TRBD1 on 5 matching bases. CDR1 is SGHRS and CDR2 is YFSETQ in the germline V gene. V was trimmed by 3 bases and J by 3 bases, leaving 9 bases between them. The CDR3 is 13 residues long. The CDR3 loop is CASSSQGYYGYTF. CDR3 sequence (DNA): TGCGCCAGCAGCTCTCAGGGATACTATGGCTACACCTTC.

The chain carries TRBV27 and TRBJ1-4; a possible D gene is TRBD1 (6 bases). The CDR3 is 16 residues long. CDR1 and CDR2 from the germline V gene are MNHEY and SMNVEV (reference sequence). Trimming stripped 6 bases from V and 0 bases from J, with 14 bases between. For the CDR3, the DNA is TGTGCCAGCAGACCTCTTTACAGGGCAACTAATGAAAAACTGTTTTTT. This sequence encodes CASRPLYRATNEKLFF.

The chain joins TRBV6-4 to TRBJ2-2; D gene uncertain. CDR3 size: 13 residues. Germline loops: CDR1 MRHNA, CDR2 SNTAGT. Trimming cost V 0 bases and J 6 bases, with 5 bases left between them. CDR3 sequence: CASSDSAAGELFF. The CDR3 nucleotides are TGTGCCAGCAGTGACTCGGCCGCCGGGGAGCTGTTTTTT.

The chain is built from TRBV10-3 and TRBJ2-7; 9 positions match TRBD1. CDR3 length: 14 residues. Germline CDR1 and CDR2: ENHRY and SYGVKD. Trimming at V came to 6 bases and at J to 3 bases, leaving 6 bases not matched to a gene. The DNA for the CDR3 is TGTGCCATCAGCACCGGGACAGGGAGCTACGAGCAGTACTTC. This sequence encodes CAISTGTGSYEQYF.

The chain has TRBV28 and TRBJ2-3; 12 bases are a match to TRBD2. With 2 bases clipped from V and 3 bases from J, the junction kept 6 bases outside the gene matches. The CDR3 has 17 residues. Germline loops: CDR1 MDHEN, CDR2 SYDVKM. CDR3 loop: CASSLGLTSGSTDTQYF. The CDR3 nucleotides read TGTGCCAGCAGTTTAGGCCTGACTAGCGGGAGTACAGATACGCAGTATTTT. Full variable domain (missing parts from reference TRBV28 and TRBJ2-3): DVKVTQSSRYLVKRTGEKVFLECVQDMDHENMFWYRQDPGLGLRLIYFSYDVKMKEKGDIPEGYSVSREKKERFSLILESASTNQTSMYLCASSLGLTSGSTDTQYFGPGTRLTVL.

The rearrangement uses TRBV5-1 and TRBJ1-2, with TRBD1 matching 9 bases. This CDR3 region has 15 residues. J lost 2 bases, V lost 2 bases, and 4 bases had no gene match. In germline, CDR1 is SGHRS, CDR2 YFSETQ. This CDR3 reads CASSLDGTGNYGYTF. In DNA form, the CDR3 reads TGCGCCAGCAGCTTAGATGGGACAGGGAACTATGGCTACACCTTC.

The chain links TRBV9 to TRBJ1-2; maybe TRBD1 (6 bases). V lost 7 bases and J lost 4, with 17 bases in between. Germline CDR1 and CDR2: SGDLS and YYNGEE. The CDR3 spans 14 residues. This chain's CDR3 is CASGPGQVLYGYTF. For the CDR3, the DNA is TGTGCCAGCGGTCCGGGACAAGTCCTCTATGGCTACACCTTC.

The chain employs TRBV27 and TRBJ2-5, with a weak D call TRBD2 (5 bases). CDR3 length: 13 amino acids. Germline CDR1 MNHEY, CDR2 SMNVEV (reference sequence). V lost 6 bases to trimming and J lost 5 bases, with 13 bases between them. As DNA, the CDR3 is TGTGCCAGCAGCCCGACTAACCGGGAGACCCAGTACTTC. It is translated as CASSPTNRETQYF.

With regard to this clone: The sample contains more than one DNA sequence encoding this CDR3. The J gene is TRBJ2-1, the V gene TRBV5-1; no clear D gene. The CDR3 length is 15 residues. Per the germline V gene, CDR1 is SGHRS and CDR2 is YFSETQ. V lost 0 bases and J lost 0, with 7 bases in between. CDR3 protein: CASSLGGSSYNEQFF. The CDR3 DNA is TGCGCCAGCAGCTTGGGTGGCAGCTCCTACAATGAGCAGTTCTTC. Supplemented by reference TRBV5-1 and TRBJ2-1, the full variable domain reads KAGVTQTPRYLIKTRGQQVTLSCSPISGHRSVSWYQQTPGQGLQFLFEYFSETQRNKGNFPGRFSGRQFSNSRSEMNVSTLELGDSALYLCASSLGGSSYNEQFFGPGTRLTVL.

This clone has more than one count but fewer than ten. The chain joins TRBV5-3 to TRBJ1-1; D gene unclear. TRBV5-3 qualifies as an ORF whose function is uncertain. V lost 10 bases and J 1 base, leaving 17 bases between the germline ends. The CDR3 sequence is 14 residues long. Here the CDR3 reads CAPIIRVKNTEAFF. DNA of the CDR3: TGTGCCCCCATTATTCGGGTTAAGAACACTGAAGCTTTCTTT.

The chain uses TRBV9 and TRBJ1-2, with D unresolved. From germline, CDR1 is SGDLS and CDR2 YYNGEE. This CDR3 has 17 amino acids. V dropped 0 bases and J dropped 4 bases, with 19 bases sitting between them. The CDR3 here is CASSVAIRMAPGYGYTF. CDR3 bases: TGTGCCAGCAGCGTAGCTATAAGGATGGCACCAGGCTATGGCTACACCTTC.

The chain joins TRBV5-1 to TRBJ2-3, with TRBD1 identical over 7 bases. V shed 4 bases and J 14 bases; nucleotides not matched to a gene: 10. The CDR3 length is 12 residues. Germline CDR1 SGHRS, CDR2 YFSETQ. CDR3 bases: TGCGCCAGCAGCCTCACAGGGGCTCGGGGGTATTTT. Translation gives CASSLTGARGYF.

The gene calls are TRBV12-2 and TRBJ1-2; whether TRBD1, the table's D call, matches the DNA was not checked. TRBV12-2 has pseudogene status. The CDR3 spans 17 residues. The CDR3 DNA is TGTGCAAGTCGCTTAGAAAGAGGGGGATGCCCGAACTATGGCTACCCCTTC. It translates to CASRLERGGCPNYGYPF.